The T cell receptor beta chain described here comes from a study of blood T cell repertoires in COVID-19. Study-wide background: Sample material is recorded as cDNA or gDNA derived from T cells, B-cell-depleted T cells, or PBMCs.

Germline V lookup: CDR1 SGHRS, CDR2 YFSETQ. CDR3 length: 15 amino acids. V lost 2 bases and J lost 4, with 16 bases in between. Those enrolled, adults aged 18 to 89 years, came from around 24 US areas. Participants reported their clinical history, and cohort assignment relied on those reports. Study processing details: Reference gene primers were amplified, and this amplification served to estimate nucleated cell counts. Measured with immunoSEQ multiplex PCR; TCRdb has only the in-frame clones, and not every one. The V and J calls and the clone size are those of that table, but D and trimming were determined from the DNA. The sample lists some 210,000 clones; 75% to 85% were seen once.

The chain couples TRBV5-1 to TRBJ2-7, with D tentatively TRBD1 (5 bases). Source material: PBMCs or T cells enriched from blood (not recorded which). The TCR originated in a man aged 25-45 years with acute COVID-19. The CDR3 bases are TGCGCCAGCAGCTTACAGGCTAACCCACAGTACGAGCAGTACTTC. It yields the protein CASSLQANPQYEQYF.